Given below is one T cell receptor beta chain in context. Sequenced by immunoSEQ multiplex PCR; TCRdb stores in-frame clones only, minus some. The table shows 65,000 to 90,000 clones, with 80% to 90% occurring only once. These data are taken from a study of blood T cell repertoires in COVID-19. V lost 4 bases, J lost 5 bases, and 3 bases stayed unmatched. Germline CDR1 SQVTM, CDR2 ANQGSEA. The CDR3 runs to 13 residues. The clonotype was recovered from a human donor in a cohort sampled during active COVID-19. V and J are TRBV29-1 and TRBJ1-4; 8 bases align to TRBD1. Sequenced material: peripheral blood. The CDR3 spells CSVAGQENEKLFF. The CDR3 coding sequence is TGCAGCGTTGCGGGACAGGAGAATGAAAAACTGTTTTTT.